This T cell receptor (beta chain) is from a study of primary melanoma T cells and metastatic recurrence (dated by TCRdb to the early 2020s). Regarding the study in general: A total of approximately 200 primary melanomas made up the cohort, all of stage T2 to T4 and more than 1 mm thick. The study tested whether T-cell fraction and T-cell repertoire clonality in primary melanoma tumors predicted patient outcome. The T-cell fraction measured by TCR beta sequencing was weighed against progression-free survival, the clinical outcome chosen for the comparison. The sequencing-derived T-cell fraction was compared with histopathological grading of tumor-infiltrating lymphocytes.

The patients had surgically resected primary melanoma that was considered potentially curable but at risk of metastatic recurrence. CDR1 and CDR2 are read off the germline V gene as MNHGY and SAAAGT. There are 13 amino acids in the CDR3, from cysteine to phenylalanine inclusive. Only the CDR3 portion is preserved as DNA: 39 bases, with reading frame beginning at the first base. V loses 7 bases of germline sequence and J loses 5 bases, and the interval between the two ends is 14 bases. General conclusions and limits of the study: A T-cell fraction above 20% appeared protective regardless of ulceration status, mitotic rate or nodal disease. Progression-free survival was reportedly predicted by the tumor T-cell fraction independently of age, mitotic rate, ulceration and thickness. Reportedly, adding T-cell fraction to tumor thickness improved progression-free survival prediction more than adding any other histopathological variable did. An effective T-cell-mediated antitumor response in primary melanoma was framed by the authors only as a suggestion, not a demonstrated mechanism.

Worth noting for this clone: No antigen is known for it. Base qualities were left out, and no much larger clone turns up one base away.

Libraries were constructed by the immunoSEQ multiplex PCR assay. Primary melanoma tumor tissue was subjected to high-throughput sequencing of the T-cell receptor beta chain. The authors' analysis ran thus. The repertoire analyses covered TCRB CDR3 sharing between samples and the distribution of insertions and deletions. A gradient-boosted model ranked how well the T-cell fraction predicted outcome compared with histopathological variables. TCRdb holds this immuneACCESS table with in-frame rearrangements only. Some clones are missing; in checked studies, unresolved V genes explain under half, and the rest has no known cause. V, J and clone size reflect that table, while D and trimming were determined from the DNA. The sample data list about 2,100 clones, and about 65% of these were observed just once. The top ten clones comprise more than 25% of the sample.

The sample was melanoma tumor tissue. The chain is assembled from TRBV6-8 and TRBJ1-2; no confident D gene assignment can be made. The receptor comes from a human donor with melanoma. The CDR3 reads CASTPSSLYGYTF. The nucleotide sequence reads as follows: TGTGCCAGCACCCCCAGCTCGTTGTATGGCTACACCTTC.